This TCR beta chain was recorded in a study of T cells in Graves' hyperthyroidism and ophthalmopathy. Study information: Peripheral blood was obtained at initial diagnosis, preceding any treatment.

The V end lost 5 bases, the J end lost 2 bases, and 17 bases lay between the germline ends. Per germline, CDR1 MNHNS and CDR2 SASEGT. The CDR3 runs 16 residues. Diagnoses were made from clinical symptoms, serum measures (thyroxine and TRAb), thyroid ultrasound and orbital computed tomography. PBMCs were obtained from roughly 10 ml fresh peripheral blood. Amplification yielded TCR beta CDR3 regions, with RNA transcripts as the source. HTBI primers were the set used in a first-round RT-PCR of the TCR CDR3. TCRdb recomputed calls from the multiplex PCR reads with MiXCR, one row per CDR3 protein. The sample holds about 720,000 distinct CDR3 sequences, roughly a sixth seen once.

This rearrangement joins TRBV6-1 to TRBJ2-3; D might be TRBD2 (6 bases). Sequenced: blood. This clonotype originated in a woman between 50 and 59 years old with Graves' hyperthyroidism that later progressed to Graves' ophthalmopathy. The CDR3 loop reads CASSYHGRDPTDTQYF. As DNA, the CDR3 is TGTGCCAGCAGTTATCACGGGCGGGACCCCACAGATACGCAGTATTTT.